Shown below are 8 T cell receptor beta chains from a single sample sequenced in a study of cytomegalovirus exposure and HLA in healthy donors. PCR involved 60 Vbeta and 13 Jbeta primers. The method was immunoSEQ multiplex PCR; TCRdb's version includes in-frame clones alone and lacks a portion of them. The sample has around 55,000 clones; the top ten hold roughly 8.8%. Sequenced sample: PBMCs. The receptors come from a man aged 50-60 years in good health and CMV-seropositive.

For this clone: Distinct nucleotide sequences in the sample also encode this CDR3. The chain has TRBV5-6 and TRBJ1-1; 8 nucleotides line up with TRBD1. The V segment lost 2 bases and the J segment 1 base; nucleotides outside the gene matches: 1. Germline values: CDR1 SGHDT, CDR2 YYEEEE. This CDR3 contains 14 residues. For the CDR3, the DNA is TGTGCCAGCAGCTTCGGGACAGGGAACACTGAAGCTTTCTTT. Its translation: CASSFGTGNTEAFF.

The chain couples TRBV7-2 to TRBJ2-3, with 8 bases that match TRBD2. The V gene end was trimmed by 4 bases and the J gene end by 6 bases; junction bases not matched to a gene: 6. This CDR3 contains 14 residues. CDR1 is SGHTA, CDR2 FQGNSA, per germline. For the CDR3, the DNA is TGTGCCAGCAGCTCGCAGCCTAGCGGGGATACGCAGTATTTT. This sequence encodes CASSSQPSGDTQYF.

This chain uses TRBV29-1 with TRBJ2-3, with a tentative D call TRBD2 (7 bases). Trimming removed 6 bases at V and 3 bases at J, with 13 bases between. Germline CDR1 is SQVTM and CDR2 is ANQGSEA. There are 13 residues in the CDR3. This chain's CDR3 is CSVGGGKTDTQYF. The CDR3 nucleotides are TGCAGCGTAGGGGGGGGGAAAACAGATACGCAGTATTTT.

Judged by frequency, this clone is medium-sized. The chain employs TRBV28 and TRBJ2-2; a possible D gene is TRBD2 (5 bases). The V and J ends lost 3 bases and 5 bases respectively, with 13 bases between them. CDR3 length: 15 residues. Germline CDR1 reads MDHEN; CDR2 reads SYDVKM. CDR3 loop: CASSFHGRGTGELFF. The CDR3 nucleotides read TGTGCCAGCAGTTTCCATGGGCGCGGGACCGGGGAGCTGTTTTTT.

The gene calls are TRBV25-1 and TRBJ2-2, with D possibly being TRBD2 (6 bases). The germline V gene has CDR1 MGHDK and CDR2 SYGVNS. The germline V and J ends were trimmed by 4 bases and 0 bases, with 6 bases remaining between them. This CDR3 has 14 residues. The CDR3 DNA reads TGTGCCAGCAGTGGGAGGGCGAACACCGGGGAGCTGTTTTTT. Protein: CASSGRANTGELFF.

The chain uses TRBV28 and TRBJ2-1; 10 nucleotides align to TRBD1. Germline loops: CDR1 MDHEN, CDR2 SYDVKM. After removal of 6 bases from V and 1 base from J, the junction contained 9 bases not matched to a gene. This CDR3 comprises 17 residues. The CDR3 reads CASSSAGTGDSYNEQFF. The CDR3 coding sequence is TGTGCCAGCAGCAGCGCCGGGACAGGGGATTCCTACAATGAGCAGTTCTTC. The whole variable domain, remainder taken from reference TRBV28 and TRBJ2-1, is DVKVTQSSRYLVKRTGEKVFLECVQDMDHENMFWYRQDPGLGLRLIYFSYDVKMKEKGDIPEGYSVSREKKERFSLILESASTNQTSMYLCASSSAGTGDSYNEQFFGPGTRLTVL.

The J gene is TRBJ2-7, the V gene TRBV11-2, with D maybe TRBD2 (5 bases). Trimming shortened V by 5 bases and J by 0 bases, and 14 bases separated the two germline ends. CDR3 length equals 15 residues. Germline CDR1 reads SGHAT; CDR2 reads FQNNGV. DNA of the CDR3: TGTGCCAGCAGCCCCTTGGGTCTAGCCTCCTACGAGCAGTACTTC. Encoded protein: CASSPLGLASYEQYF.

The chain has TRBV4-3 and TRBJ1-1; no firm D call. The V and J ends lost 0 bases and 6 bases respectively, with 14 bases between them. The germline V gene encodes CDR1 LGHNA and CDR2 YSLEER. The CDR3 contains 15 residues. This CDR3 is CASSQDTAHWAEAFF. Written as DNA, the CDR3 is TGCGCCAGCAGCCAAGACACAGCCCATTGGGCTGAAGCTTTCTTT.